Listed below are T cell receptor beta chains from one sample, sequenced in a study of shared clonotypes between healthy human individuals. TCRdb's copy holds only in-frame clones and misses some; the assay was immunoSEQ multiplex PCR. The data contain roughly 120,000 clones, about 62% of them singletons. The sequenced sample consisted of memory CD8+ T cells sorted from blood. The receptors come from a woman aged 25 to 39 in good health. Both conserved end residues are part of each CDR3. A D gene is named only where the DNA matches it firmly. Some rows mark clone size as missing; the rest say once, few, many or name a class of expanded clone.

TRBV11-2	NA	TRBJ2-1	NA	CASSPISEQFF	TGTGCCAGCAGCCCTATCAGTGAGCAGTTCTTC
TRBV2	TRBD2	TRBJ2-2	NA	CASRLLAGTSTGELFF	TGTGCCAGCAGATTACTAGCGGGAACTTCGACCGGGGAGCTGTTTTTT
TRBV13	TRBD2	TRBJ2-7	NA	CASSQKSGNPYEQYF	TGCGCCAGCAGCCAAAAAAGCGGGAACCCCTACGAGCAGTACTTC
TRBV7-3	NA	TRBJ2-5	NA	CASSLGGANQETQYF	TGTGCCAGCAGCTTAGGCGGGGCGAACCAAGAGACCCAGTACTTC
TRBV5-5	NA	TRBJ2-7	NA	CASSWHPRAAPYEQYF	TGTGCCAGCAGCTGGCACCCCCGCGCGGCCCCCTACGAGCAGTACTTC
TRBV5-1	NA	TRBJ2-2	NA	CASSFLPSGNTGELFF	TGCGCCAGCAGCTTCTTACCCAGCGGAAACACCGGGGAGCTGTTTTTT
TRBV6-4	TRBD2	TRBJ2-2	NA	CASSDSAGAQTGELFF	TGTGCCAGCAGTGACTCGGCGGGAGCCCAAACCGGGGAGCTGTTTTTT
TRBV5-1	NA	TRBJ2-1	NA	CASSSMEGDYNEQFF	TGCGCCAGCAGCTCCATGGAGGGGGACTACAATGAGCAGTTCTTC
TRBV14	NA	TRBJ2-7	once	CASSQIMGSLNYEQYF	TGTGCCAGCAGCCAAATCATGGGTAGTCTGAACTACGAGCAGTACTTC
TRBV9	NA	TRBJ2-7	NA	CASSPTRDSPYEQYF	TGTGCCAGCAGCCCGACGAGGGACTCTCCGTACGAGCAGTACTTC
TRBV4-1	NA	TRBJ2-7	NA	CASSQAGVTYEQYF	TGCGCCAGCAGCCAAGCGGGGGTAACCTACGAGCAGTACTTC
TRBV2	NA	TRBJ1-2	NA	CASRSYNYGYTF	TGTGCCAGCAGGAGTTATAACTATGGCTACACCTTC
TRBV6-6	TRBD2	TRBJ2-7	NA	CASWASGFPEQYF	TGTGCCAGCTGGGCTAGCGGGTTTCCCGAGCAGTACTTC
TRBV6-5	TRBD1	TRBJ2-7	NA	CASSYAAQGSYEQYF	TGTGCCAGCAGTTACGCAGCACAGGGGTCCTACGAGCAGTACTTC
TRBV11-3	NA	TRBJ2-1	NA	CASSSAGTPQIF	TGTGCCAGCAGCTCGGCCGGGACTCCCCAGATCTTC
TRBV15	TRBD2	TRBJ2-1	NA	CATSRVGSGRIYNEQFF	TGTGCCACCAGCAGAGTAGGTAGCGGGAGGATCTACAATGAGCAGTTCTTC